This TCR beta chain was recovered during a study of T-cell reconstitution after alpha-beta-depleted transplantation in children. In its sample, this clonotype was seen many times. Unique molecular identifiers were built into the TCRbeta library. MiXCR was run by TCRdb on the PCR reads, yielding one entry per CDR3 protein. This table has 700,000 to 950,000 distinct CDR3 sequences, approximately 15% appearing once. V was clipped by 2 bases and J by 5 bases; unmatched bases: 6. Germline V gene lookup returns CDR1 SGDLS and CDR2 YYNGEE. CDR3 length: 15 amino acids. This rearrangement joins TRBV9 to TRBJ2-5; 10 nucleotides match TRBD1. This specimen consisted of PBMCs, mostly from graft donor cells, obtained 360 days after TCRalphabeta/CD19-depleted stem cell transplant. This sequence was found in a male patient between 5 and 17 years old who had a stem cell transplant for acute lymphoblastic leukemia, so the T cells may come from the graft donor. The CDR3 spells CASSVGTGVRETQYF. The CDR3 bases are TGTGCCAGCAGCGTCGGGACAGGGGTCCGGGAGACCCAGTACTTC.